The source of this T cell receptor beta chain is a study of human T cells and chemical hapten exposure. General study results and limits: With alopecia, donors may have immune responses unlike healthy people's.

Unique molecular identifiers were linked by the library to individual cDNA molecules. One entry per CDR3 protein results from TCRdb running MiXCR on the RACE reads. This table holds over 300,000 distinct CDR3 sequences, roughly 5% found once. Regarding this clonotype: Its antigen is currently unknown.

The time point here: pre-sensitization, week 0. The treatment was: therapeutic diphenylcyclopropenone sensitization with weekly scalp DPC. Total RNA was isolated from unfractionated whole blood. The CDR3 has 13 amino acids. Germline CDR1 is SGHNT and CDR2 is YENEEA. V lost 5 bases and J lost 7, with 11 bases in between. The clonotype was recovered from a woman in her 50s with alopecia areata. Some clones in this sample may be carry-over from other donors' samples. The sample here was whole blood, taken in connection with sensitization to the hapten diphenylcyclopropenone (DPC). The V gene is TRBV11-3, the J gene TRBJ1-4; the D is unclear. CDR3 DNA: TGTGCCAGCAGCCCGCCCCAGTGTGAAAAACTGTTTTTT. The encoded protein is CASSPPQCEKLFF.